This TCR beta chain emerged from a study of CD8+ T cells in alopecia areata listed by TCRdb under 2018. Concerning the study at large: Treated patients were enrolled in an open-label pilot trial of oral tofacitinib at 5 to 10 mg twice daily for moderate-to-severe alopecia areata. Patients stayed on tofacitinib for 6 to 18 months and then had 6 months of follow-up off drug so that delayed response and recurrence could be assessed. The SALT score, which quantifies the percentage of affected scalp surface area, was used to measure disease severity in treated patients. To study T cell clonal expansion in alopecia areata, the researchers applied high-throughput TCRbeta sequencing to both the C3H/HeJ mouse model and human patients. On the human side, TCRbeta sequencing was run on scalp tissue and on sorted CD4+ and CD8+ peripheral blood T cells from healthy controls and from alopecia areata patients with either patchy or totalis/universalis disease. Biopsies were taken from tofacitinib-treated patients at baseline and again at 4 and 24 weeks into treatment, and several of those patients also had a later scalp biopsy. Scalp clonality was compared among normal scalp (n=4), patchy alopecia areata scalp (n=8), and alopecia totalis/universalis scalp (n=8). RNA was extracted with the PAXgene miRNA kit for fixed scalp, the miRNeasy kit for PBMCs, and the RNeasy kit for mouse skin. Amplification of TCRbeta CDR3 regions was done by immunoSEQ multiplex PCR using 35 Vbeta forward primers and 13 Jbeta reverse primers.

The library came from the immunoSEQ multiplex PCR assay. For TCR sequencing, RNA was extracted from every sample and reverse transcribed into cDNA to serve as template. SuperScript III was used to make first-strand cDNA, primed with a 2:1 mix of oligo-dT and random hexamers. A synthetic immune receptor repertoire was used to gauge amplification bias, and whatever bias remained was removed computationally. In the original analysis: Raw reads were preprocessed for error removal, and CDR3 was defined according to IMGT conventions as running from the conserved cysteine to phenylalanine. Clonality was computed as 1 minus the Shannon entropy, with the entropy normalized by log2 of the number of productive unique TCRs. Whether each scalp clone was CD4 or CD8 was inferred by checking scalp TCRbeta sequences against the CD4 and CD8 repertoires from sorted blood. Here the immuneACCESS table is served through TCRdb, limited to in-frame sequences with V and J called. Missing clones are a known gap in these copies; in checked studies unresolved V genes cover under half, and the rest lacks a known reason. For V, J and clone size, that table is used; D and trimming come from the DNA. The table for this sample lists about 64,000 clones; about 43% of them were counted only once. Of the sample, 20% is held by the ten largest clones.

The V end loses 4 bases and the J end loses 8 bases, and a stretch of 9 bases separates them. The CDR1 and CDR2 encoded by the germline V gene are SGHRS and YFSETQ. The CDR3, from cysteine to phenylalanine, totals 12 residues. CDR3 DNA is the only sequence kept; it has 36 bases, read in frame from the first base. Results and caveats for the whole study, not just this receptor: Shared TCR sequences between patients were less evident than in mice, which may be partly attributable to HLA diversity in the patient population. Compared with normal scalp, lesional scalp, particularly in alopecia totalis/universalis, had higher clonality and more expanded CD8+ clones, which suggests antigenic drive. With tofacitinib, both scalp clonality and the number of expanded CD8+ clones among the top 100 scalp clones went down significantly. Many expanded lesional clones persisted in scalp and blood during tofacitinib treatment, which may partly explain relapse after stopping treatment. Because the treated cohort was small and had only one nonresponder, larger studies are needed to examine links between baseline CD8+ expansion and response. Unlike mouse skin, which is dominated by gammadelta T cells, normal human skin has resident alphabeta T cells that are also sequenced, and this complicates analysis of the scalp TCR repertoire.

The treatment or condition label on this specimen signifies: oral pan-JAK inhibitor, 5-10 mg twice daily. Lesional scalp punch biopsies and peripheral blood were obtained from alopecia areata patients. PBMCs were isolated by density centrifugation and stained for CD3, CD4 and CD8, and CD4+ and CD8+ T cells were sorted on a FACSAria. A remark on this clone: It lacks a known antigen. The sample holds no much larger clone one base away, and base qualities are not on file.

This receptor was identified in a human donor with alopecia areata. The rearranged chain carries TRBV5-1 and TRBJ2-2; no confident D gene assignment can be made. The material sequenced was CD8+ T cells sorted from blood, taken at approximately week 36, from a patient treated with tofacitinib. The sequence in DNA is TGCGCCAGCAGCCTGACCGTTGGGGAGCTGTTTTTT. The translation is CASSLTVGELFF.